The 6 T cell receptor beta chains reported below all come from one sample, sequenced in a study of T cells in localized non-small cell lung cancer. Measured with immunoSEQ multiplex PCR; TCRdb has only the in-frame clones, and not every one. This table holds 7,000 or so clones, approximately 50% found once. This specimen was lymph node tissue, taken before any cancer treatment. These receptors all come from a female donor over 55 with stage I lung adenocarcinoma.

The chain joins TRBV30 to TRBJ2-2, with D possibly TRBD1 on 6 matching bases. Germline V gives CDR1 GTSNPN, CDR2 SVGIG (reference sequence). The CDR3 sequence is 13 residues long. Between the trimmed V and J ends, which lost 0 bases and 7 bases, there was a span of 9 bases. The CDR3 DNA sequence: TGTGCCTGGAGTGTACAGGGCCACGGGGAGCTGTTTTTT. Its translation: CAWSVQGHGELFF.

Turning to this clone: Some base is ambiguous or went unread, and X replaces its residue. The chain carries TRBV19 and TRBJ2-6; D gene unclear. The germline V gene encodes CDR1 LNHDA and CDR2 SQIVND (reference sequence). The CDR3 consists of 15 residues. V was pared by 3 bases and J by 6 bases, with 12 bases between. The CDR3 coding sequence is TGTGCCAGTAGTATCGGAAGGGTTGRGGCCAACGTCCTGACTTTC. This sequence encodes CASSIGRVXANVLTF.

The J gene is TRBJ2-7, the V gene TRBV10-3, with TRBD2 matching 8 bases. CDR1 ENHRY and CDR2 SYGVKD come from the germline V gene. Unmatched junction bases numbered 4, after V lost 2 bases and J lost 4 bases. CDR3 length: 14 amino acids. The CDR3 coding sequence is TGTGCCATCAGTGAGGTCAGCGGGAGATACGAGCAGTACTTC. Encoded protein: CAISEVSGRYEQYF.

This chain links TRBV19 with TRBJ1-1, with 7 bases matching TRBD1. Losses at the gene ends were 5 bases for V and 4 bases for J; bases not matched to a gene: 13. This CDR3 spans 16 amino acids. CDR1 and CDR2 from the germline V gene are LNHDA and SQIVND (reference sequence). The DNA of the CDR3 is TGTGCCAGTAGTTACCTCCCTCCAGGGGGGGTCACTGAAGCTTTCTTT. Its protein is CASSYLPPGGVTEAFF.

A few counts support this clone. The rearrangement links TRBV6-7 to TRBJ1-1; D remains ambiguous. TRBV6-7 is reported as an ORF; its role is uncertain. This CDR3 is 13 amino acids long. The ends were cut back, 0 bases at V and 4 bases at J, with 6 bases in the middle. This CDR3 is CASSYSAGTEAFF. In DNA, the CDR3 is TGTGCCAGCAGTTACTCAGCAGGCACTGAAGCTTTCTTT.

The chain joins TRBV7-1 to TRBJ2-2, with D possibly matching TRBD1 (5 bases). TRBV7-1 is designated an ORF whose function remains uncertain. Trimming removed 3 bases at V and 4 bases at J, with 9 bases between. This CDR3 comprises 14 residues. The CDR3 sequence: CASSSDRATGELFF. For the CDR3, the DNA is TGTGCCAGCAGCTCCGACAGAGCCACCGGGGAGCTGTTTTTT.